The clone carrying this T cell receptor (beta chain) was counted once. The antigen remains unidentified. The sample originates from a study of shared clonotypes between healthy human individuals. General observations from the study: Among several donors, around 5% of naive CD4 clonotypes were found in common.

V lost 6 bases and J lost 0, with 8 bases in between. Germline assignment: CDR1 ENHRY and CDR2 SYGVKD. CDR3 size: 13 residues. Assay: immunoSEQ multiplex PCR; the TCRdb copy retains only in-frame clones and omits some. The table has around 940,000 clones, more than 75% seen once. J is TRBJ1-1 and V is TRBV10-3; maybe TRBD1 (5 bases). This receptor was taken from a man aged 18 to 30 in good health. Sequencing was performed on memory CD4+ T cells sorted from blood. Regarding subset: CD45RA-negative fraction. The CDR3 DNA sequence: TGTGCCATCAGAAGGGGAATGAACACTGAAGCTTTCTTT. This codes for CAIRRGMNTEAFF.